This entry concerns a single TCR beta chain. Antigen: not known. The sample belongs to a study of OX40 agonist ivuxolimab in advanced cancers. Study-wide results and limits: Partial responders at 0.1-3.0 mg/kg had among the lowest clonal expansion.

V was pared by 0 bases and J by 5 bases, with 17 bases between. This CDR3 contains 16 residues. Germline values: CDR1 MNHEY, CDR2 SVGAGI. Some clones are missing from TCRdb's copy, which holds only in-frame ones; the method was immunoSEQ multiplex PCR. The sample shows 70,000 to 95,000 clones, about 85% of them seen only once. This rearrangement joins TRBV6-5 to TRBJ2-7; D is possibly TRBD1 (6 bases). The material was CD4+ or CD8+ T cells sorted from blood, obtained in a trial of the OX40 agonist ivuxolimab. The source is an adult with an advanced solid tumor such as melanoma, head and neck, liver or kidney cancer. This chain's CDR3 is CASSYSKDSLWDEQYF. In nucleotides, the CDR3 is TGTGCCAGCAGTTACTCGAAGGACAGCCTGTGGGACGAGCAGTACTTC.